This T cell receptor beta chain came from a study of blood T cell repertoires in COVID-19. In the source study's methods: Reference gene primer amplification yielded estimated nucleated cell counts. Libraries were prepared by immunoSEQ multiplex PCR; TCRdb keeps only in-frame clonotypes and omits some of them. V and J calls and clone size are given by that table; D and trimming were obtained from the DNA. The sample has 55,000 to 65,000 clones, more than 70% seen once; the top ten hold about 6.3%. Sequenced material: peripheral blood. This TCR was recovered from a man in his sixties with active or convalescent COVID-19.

The CDR3 DNA reads TGCGCCAGCAGCTTGGCCGCGCAGCGGGTTTCGGGGAACGAGCAGTACTTC. Amino acid sequence: CASSLAAQRVSGNEQYF. The V and J genes are TRBV5-1 and TRBJ2-7; perhaps TRBD2 as D (6 bases). V was trimmed by 0 bases and J by 5 bases, leaving 21 bases between them. The germline V gene encodes CDR1 SGHRS and CDR2 YFSETQ. This CDR3 contains 17 residues.